The 23 T cell receptor beta chains presented below share a single source sample, sequenced in a study of CD8+ T cells in alopecia areata. Treatment meaning: oral pan-JAK inhibitor, 5-10 mg twice daily. Reverse transcription of extracted RNA yielded cDNA, which provided the sequencing template. The repertoire was sequenced with immunoSEQ multiplex PCR; TCRdb's copy has only in-frame clones and lacks some. The top ten hold roughly 0.99% of the sample, which has about 160,000 clones, about two thirds seen once. The sample here was CD4+ T cells sorted from blood, taken at week 4, from a patient treated with tofacitinib. These receptors were collected from a human donor with alopecia areata.

The chain couples TRBV6-6 to TRBJ1-1, with 7 bases aligning to TRBD1. This CDR3 comprises 14 residues. Germline V gene lookup returns CDR1 MNHNY and CDR2 SVGAGI (reference sequence). Trimming took 4 bases from V and 10 from J; bases not matched to a gene: 12. CDR3 nucleotides: TGTGCCAGCAGTTCCAGGGACAGTCCTAAAGGAGCTTTCTTT. Its translation is CASSSRDSPKGAFF.

V and J are TRBV30 and TRBJ1-2, with D perhaps matching TRBD1 (6 bases). The V and J ends lost 0 bases and 4 bases respectively, with 12 bases between them. Germline assignment: CDR1 GTSNPN and CDR2 SVGIG (reference sequence). The CDR3 extends over 14 amino acids. CDR3 DNA: TGTGCCTGGAGTGTCTTTAGGGGGGCCTATGGCTACACCTTC. Translated: CAWSVFRGAYGYTF.

The J gene is TRBJ1-1, the V gene TRBV29-1; no clear D. The V end was cut by 5 bases, the J end by 5 bases, with 9 bases between. The CDR3 covers 11 residues. Germline V CDR1 and CDR2: SQVTM, ANQGSEA. CDR3: CSVLTGTEAFF. The CDR3 bases are TGCAGCGTTCTAACGGGGACTGAAGCTTTCTTT.

V and J are TRBV15 and TRBJ2-3; 14 positions match TRBD2. Germline lookup yields CDR1 LNHNV and CDR2 YYDKDF (reference sequence). This CDR3 is 16 amino acids long. Unmatched junction bases numbered 7, after V lost 5 bases and J lost 6 bases. As DNA, the CDR3 is TGTGCCACCAGCGCCCGACTAGCGGGGGGGAGTGATACGCAGTATTTT. It yields the protein CATSARLAGGSDTQYF.

A single count supports this clone. This chain uses TRBV29-1 with TRBJ1-5, with D possibly matching TRBD1 (5 bases). V shed 4 bases and J shed 1 base, with 11 bases lying between them. CDR3 length: 14 amino acids. Looked up from germline, CDR1 is SQVTM and CDR2 is ANQGSEA. The CDR3 protein is CSVVDRQSNQPQHF. CDR3 DNA: TGCAGCGTTGTTGACAGACAAAGCAATCAGCCCCAGCATTTT.

The genes are TRBV30 and TRBJ1-4; D gene uncertain. Germline V gene data show CDR1 as GTSNPN and CDR2 as SVGIG (reference sequence). This CDR3 has 12 residues. Trimming pared 1 base from V and 4 bases from J, leaving 4 bases between. In DNA, the CDR3 is TGTGCCTGGAGTGCCCATAATGAAAAACTGTTTTTT. Translated, it gives CAWSAHNEKLFF.

The chain has TRBV25-1 and TRBJ2-3; 10 bases align to TRBD2. This CDR3 spans 18 amino acids. The junction had 12 bases not matched to a gene; V was cut back by 2 bases and J by 4 bases. Germline assignment: CDR1 MGHDK and CDR2 SYGVNS. CDR3: CASSETPGASGGSDTQYF. DNA of the CDR3: TGTGCCAGCAGTGAAACCCCAGGGGCTAGCGGGGGATCAGATACGCAGTATTTT.

The CDR3 spells CASSRGQSGETQYF. The CDR3 nucleotides read TGTGCCAGCAGTCGGGGACAGTCAGGAGAGACCCAGTACTTC. V and J are TRBV6-1 and TRBJ2-5; TRBD1 agrees at 7 bases. V trimming: 5 bases; J trimming: 4 bases; junction bases outside the gene matches: 7. From germline, CDR1 is MNHNS and CDR2 SASEGT. This CDR3 comprises 14 residues.

The rearrangement uses TRBV15 and TRBJ2-6; 7 nucleotides align to TRBD1. Germline trimming cut 3 bases from V and 1 base from J; bases unmatched to any gene: 6. Germline lookup yields CDR1 LNHNV and CDR2 YYDKDF (reference sequence). The CDR3 extends over 17 amino acids. The chain's CDR3 is CATSSGDRRSGANVLTF. CDR3 coding DNA: TGTGCCACCAGCAGCGGGGACAGACGATCTGGGGCCAACGTCCTGACTTTC.

On this clone itself: The sample has other DNA sequences that encode this CDR3 too. The chain couples TRBV20-1 to TRBJ2-3; D unclear. V was shortened by 3 bases and J by 4 bases, with 5 bases between the two germline ends. Germline V gene data show CDR1 as DFQATT and CDR2 as SNEGSKA (reference sequence). This CDR3 contains 11 residues. Written as DNA, the CDR3 is TGCAGTGCTAGTAGGGCAGATACGCAGTATTTT. Protein: CSASRADTQYF.

This chain connects TRBV21-1 to TRBJ1-2; TRBD1 reflects the table's D call only, with no check against the DNA. TRBV21-1 is a pseudogene. The CDR3 length is 16 residues. This CDR3 reads CASSKAWDRVNYGYTF. CDR3 nucleotide sequence: TGTGCCAGCAGCAAAGCGTGGGACAGGGTTAACTATGGCTACACCTTC.

The CDR3 loop is CAWRPRTGKSTDTQYF. The CDR3 region has the DNA TGTGCCTGGCGGCCCCGGACAGGGAAAAGCACAGATACGCAGTATTTT. V and J are TRBV30 and TRBJ2-3, with 8 bases lining up with TRBD1. The V gene's germline CDR1 is GTSNPN and CDR2 SVGIG (reference sequence). The CDR3 contains 16 residues. With 5 bases clipped from V and 0 bases from J, the junction kept 10 bases outside the gene matches.

This rearrangement joins TRBV29-1 to TRBJ1-1, with a tentative D call TRBD1 (5 bases). CDR1 and CDR2 (germline): SQVTM, ANQGSEA. The V end was cut by 6 bases, the J end by 7 bases, with 18 bases between. This CDR3 region has 13 residues. The CDR3 reads CSVTRPGDGEAFF. The DNA of the CDR3 is TGCAGCGTCACCCGGCCCGGGGACGGTGAAGCTTTCTTT.

V usage is TRBV7-9 and J usage is TRBJ1-6, with D uncertain. Trimming shortened V by 3 bases and J by 3 bases, and 12 bases separated the two germline ends. The CDR3 is 16 amino acids. Germline assignment: CDR1 SEHNR and CDR2 FQNEAQ (reference sequence). The CDR3 nucleotides read TGTGCCAGCAGCTTGGACCAGGTCGACTATAATTCACCCCTCCACTTT. Translation gives CASSLDQVDYNSPLHF.

This sequence joins TRBV2 and TRBJ1-1; TRBD1 matches 7 bases. Germline V gene sequence: CDR1 SNHLY, CDR2 FYNNEI. Germline trimming cut 2 bases from V and 9 bases from J; bases unmatched to any gene: 9. The CDR3 has 14 residues. CDR3 coding DNA: TGTGCCAGCAGTGAAAGACAGGGCGGGTCCAAAGCTTTCTTT. Translated: CASSERQGGSKAFF.

Turning to this clone: This sample also contains other DNA sequences that code for the same CDR3. The chain combines TRBV30 with TRBJ1-2; D gene unclear. Trimming pared 0 bases from V and 3 bases from J, leaving 8 bases between. This CDR3 comprises 13 residues. Germline assignment: CDR1 GTSNPN and CDR2 SVGIG (reference sequence). This CDR3 is CAWSVRADYGYTF. DNA for the CDR3: TGTGCCTGGAGTGTACGGGCGGACTATGGCTACACCTTC.

The rearrangement links TRBV18 to TRBJ2-7, with D perhaps matching TRBD1 (5 bases). V was shortened by 1 base and J by 3 bases, with 7 bases between the two germline ends. CDR3 length: 13 amino acids. From germline, CDR1 is KGHSH and CDR2 LQKENI. This CDR3 is CASSPRRVYEQYF. CDR3 bases: TGTGCCAGCTCACCACGCAGGGTCTACGAGCAGTACTTC.

This chain connects TRBV5-1 to TRBJ2-5; D uncertain. Trimming stripped 7 bases from V and 0 bases from J, with 10 bases between. CDR3 length equals 13 residues. The V gene's germline CDR1 is SGHRS and CDR2 YFSETQ. For the CDR3, the DNA is TGCGCCAGCCGGGTGGGGTACCAAGAGACCCAGTACTTC. This encodes CASRVGYQETQYF.

The chain joins TRBV30 to TRBJ1-2, with D possibly TRBD1 on 6 matching bases. This CDR3 contains 13 residues. Per the germline V gene, CDR1 is GTSNPN and CDR2 is SVGIG (reference sequence). Trimming pared 2 bases from V and 2 bases from J, leaving 9 bases between. In DNA, the CDR3 is TGTGCCTGGAGTCCCGGACAGAACTATGGCTACACCTTC. Translation gives CAWSPGQNYGYTF.

The chain joins TRBV29-1 to TRBJ1-5; D remains ambiguous. V shed 6 bases and J shed 10 bases, with 16 bases lying between them. The CDR3 is 12 residues long. Germline V gene lookup returns CDR1 SQVTM and CDR2 ANQGSEA. The CDR3 bases are TGCAGCGTAGAAATAACCGGTCCCCCCCAGCATTTT. It specifies CSVEITGPPQHF.

V is TRBV29-1 and J is TRBJ2-3, with TRBD2 as a possible D gene (7 bases). CDR1 is SQVTM and CDR2 is ANQGSEA in the germline V gene. Deletions cut 5 bases from V and 4 bases from J, with 10 bases between. CDR3 length equals 12 residues. The CDR3 coding sequence is TGCAGCGTTCGCGGGGGCCCAGATACGCAGTATTTT. Residues: CSVRGGPDTQYF.

This clone was detected only a few times. This chain joins TRBV29-1 and TRBJ2-4; D may be TRBD1 (6 bases). The V gene's germline CDR1 is SQVTM and CDR2 ANQGSEA. This CDR3 has 13 amino acids. V lost 7 bases, J lost 6 bases, and 16 bases lay in between. For the CDR3, the DNA is TGCAGCGCCTCCAGGGGCCATTCAAACATTCAGTACTTC. This gives the protein CSASRGHSNIQYF.

Details on this clone: A read error may be the cause here, since a much bigger clone is one base away. V and J are TRBV7-3 and TRBJ2-5; D not resolved. The V end was cut by 3 bases, the J end by 1 base, with 6 bases between. The CDR3 is made up of 13 amino acids. The germline V gene has CDR1 SGHTA and CDR2 FQGTGA. The CDR3 reads CASSFGSQETQYF. DNA for the CDR3: TGTGCCAGCAGCTTCGGCAGCCAAGAGACCCAGTACTTC.